Listed below are T cell receptor beta chains from one sample, sequenced in a study of OX40 agonist ivuxolimab in advanced cancers. Sequencing used immunoSEQ multiplex PCR; TCRdb keeps in-frame clones, though not all of them. Found here are roughly 68,000 clones, 80% to 90% of them singletons; the top ten hold around 8.2%. This sample comprised CD4+ or CD8+ T cells sorted from blood, obtained in a trial of the OX40 agonist ivuxolimab. These receptors all come from an adult with an advanced solid tumor such as melanoma, head and neck, liver or kidney cancer. Each CDR3 is given with its conserved first and last residue. The D gene is left open where the match is weak. Not every row has a clone size; where given, it reads once, few, many or a size class.

j_call: TRBJ1-2; clone_size: few; d_call: NA; v_call: TRBV28; cdr3_aa: CASRGGQGYGYTF; cdr3_nt: TGTGCCAGCAGAGGGGGGCAGGGCTATGGCTACACCTTC
j_call: TRBJ1-1; clone_size: NA; d_call: NA; v_call: TRBV4-2; cdr3_aa: CASSRSVSRNTEAFF; cdr3_nt: TGTGCCAGCAGCCGTTCTGTTTCCAGGAACACTGAAGCTTTCTTT
j_call: TRBJ1-3; clone_size: NA; d_call: NA; v_call: TRBV5-4; cdr3_aa: CASSSGAEGNTIYF; cdr3_nt: TGTGCCAGCAGCTCGGGGGCTGAGGGAAACACCATATATTTT
j_call: TRBJ2-1; clone_size: NA; d_call: NA; v_call: TRBV14; cdr3_aa: CASSHSQEQFF; cdr3_nt: TGTGCCAGCAGCCATTCTCAGGAGCAGTTCTTC
j_call: TRBJ2-2; clone_size: NA; d_call: NA; v_call: TRBV2; cdr3_aa: CASSVYGGTGELFF; cdr3_nt: TGTGCCAGCAGTGTCTACGGAGGGACCGGGGAGCTGTTTTTT
j_call: TRBJ2-1; clone_size: NA; d_call: TRBD2; v_call: TRBV14; cdr3_aa: CASSHERGGMYNEQFF; cdr3_nt: TGTGCCAGCAGCCACGAACGGGGGGGCATGTACAATGAGCAGTTCTTC
j_call: TRBJ2-3; clone_size: NA; d_call: NA; v_call: TRBV11-1; cdr3_aa: CASSPRDLYSTDTQYF; cdr3_nt: TGTGCCAGCAGCCCGCGGGACCTCTATAGCACAGATACGCAGTATTTT
j_call: TRBJ1-1; clone_size: NA; d_call: NA; v_call: TRBV7-7; cdr3_aa: CASSPVGPDTEAFF; cdr3_nt: TGTGCCAGCAGCCCCGTTGGCCCCGACACTGAAGCTTTCTTT
j_call: TRBJ1-5; clone_size: NA; d_call: TRBD1; v_call: TRBV18; cdr3_aa: CASSPSPRGRDRVGNQPQHF; cdr3_nt: TGTGCCAGCTCACCGAGCCCGAGAGGGCGGGACAGGGTTGGCAATCAGCCCCAGCATTTT
j_call: TRBJ1-1; clone_size: NA; d_call: NA; v_call: TRBV7-3; cdr3_aa: CAPEGGRETEAFF; cdr3_nt: TGTGCCCCCGAGGGGGGTAGAGAAACTGAAGCTTTCTTT